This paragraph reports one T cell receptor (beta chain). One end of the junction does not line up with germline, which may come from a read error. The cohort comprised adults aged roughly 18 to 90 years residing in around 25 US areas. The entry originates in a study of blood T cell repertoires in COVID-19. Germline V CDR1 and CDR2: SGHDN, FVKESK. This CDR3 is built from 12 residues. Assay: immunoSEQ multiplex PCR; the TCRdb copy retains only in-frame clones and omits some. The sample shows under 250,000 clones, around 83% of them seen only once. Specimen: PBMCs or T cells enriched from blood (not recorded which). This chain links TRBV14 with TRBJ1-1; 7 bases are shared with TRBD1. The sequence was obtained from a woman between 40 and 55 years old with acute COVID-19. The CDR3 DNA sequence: TGTGCCAGCAGCCATAGACAGGGCCCCACGGGGTTT. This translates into CASSHRQGPTGF. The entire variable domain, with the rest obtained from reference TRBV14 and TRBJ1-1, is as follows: EAGVTQFPSHSVIEKGQTVTLRCDPISGHDNLYWYRRVMGKEIKFLLHFVKESKQDESGMPNNRFLAERTGGTYSTLKVQPAELEDSGVYFCASSHRQGPTGFGQGTRLTVV.